The next 13 T cell receptor beta chains were all read from a single sample in a study of blood T cell repertoires in COVID-19. Profiling relied on immunoSEQ multiplex PCR, and the TCRdb table lists in-frame clones only, not all of them. This sample has about 270,000 clones, with 65% to 90% found just once. The sample comprised peripheral blood. These receptors were obtained from a human donor in a cohort sampled during active COVID-19.

This chain uses TRBV7-8 with TRBJ2-7, with no clear D. The CDR3 runs to 14 residues. Germline CDR1 reads SGHVS; CDR2 reads FQNEAQ. Trimming removed 1 base from V and 0 bases from J, with 7 bases in between. For the CDR3, the DNA is TGTGCCAGCAGCTTAGGTGCTAACTCCTACGAGCAGTACTTC. This encodes CASSLGANSYEQYF. Based on the CDR3 plus reference TRBV7-8 and TRBJ2-7, the full variable domain is GAGVSQSPRYKVAKRGQDVALRCDPISGHVSLFWYQQALGQGPEFLTYFQNEAQLDKSGLPSDRFFAERPEGSVSTLKIQRTQQEDSAVYLCASSLGANSYEQYFGPGTRLTVT.

This chain links TRBV29-1 with TRBJ2-7; a possible D gene is TRBD1 (6 bases). Germline V gene data show CDR1 as SQVTM and CDR2 as ANQGSEA. With 4 bases removed from V and 3 bases from J, the gap between germline ends came to 10 bases. The CDR3 loop spans 12 amino acids. CDR3 region: CSVVQGLYEQYF. CDR3 in DNA: TGCAGCGTTGTACAGGGTCTCTACGAGCAGTACTTC.

The genes are TRBV28 and TRBJ1-5; the D is unclear. Per germline, CDR1 MDHEN and CDR2 SYDVKM. V shed 2 bases and J shed 7 bases, with 12 bases lying between them. The CDR3 runs to 14 residues. The CDR3 is CASSLGGSTQPQHF. The CDR3 DNA reads as TGTGCCAGCAGTTTAGGAGGGAGCACCCAGCCCCAGCATTTT.

This chain connects TRBV6-6 to TRBJ2-3; D is unresolved. Looked up from germline, CDR1 is MNHNY and CDR2 is SVGAGI (reference sequence). Trimming took 6 bases from V and 2 from J, leaving 12 bases between them. This CDR3 is 14 amino acids long. In nucleotides, the CDR3 is TGTGCCAGCAGGGAGTCGGCGGCCACAGATACGCAGTATTTT. Its translation: CASRESAATDTQYF.

The chain links TRBV11-2 to TRBJ2-5, with D perhaps matching TRBD1 (5 bases). The V end lost 5 bases, the J end lost 5 bases, and 18 bases lay between the germline ends. CDR1 and CDR2 (germline): SGHAT, FQNNGV. CDR3 length: 15 residues. The CDR3 loop reads CASSTVRGAWETQYF. CDR3 bases: TGTGCCAGCAGCACTGTTAGGGGCGCATGGGAGACCCAGTACTTC.

The chain recombines TRBV28 with TRBJ1-5; tentative D call: TRBD1 (5 bases). This CDR3 contains 12 residues. With 4 bases removed from V and 6 bases from J, the gap between germline ends came to 7 bases. Germline CDR1 and CDR2: MDHEN and SYDVKM. The CDR3 spells CASSSGGQPQHF. CDR3 coding DNA: TGTGCCAGCAGTTCGGGGGGTCAGCCCCAGCATTTT.

The chain employs TRBV7-9 and TRBJ2-2, with 8 bases matching TRBD1. This CDR3 comprises 15 residues. Germline V CDR1 and CDR2: SEHNR, FQNEAQ (reference sequence). After removal of 3 bases from V and 5 bases from J, the junction contained 5 bases not matched to a gene. In DNA form, the CDR3 reads TGTGCCAGCAGCTTCGACAGGGGAAGAACCGGGGAGCTGTTTTTT. It specifies CASSFDRGRTGELFF.

The chain couples TRBV28 to TRBJ2-7; TRBD1 agrees at 10 bases. CDR1 and CDR2 from the germline V gene are MDHEN and SYDVKM. Germline trimming cut 6 bases from V and 0 bases from J; bases unmatched to any gene: 11. CDR3 length: 17 amino acids. The CDR3 coding sequence is TGTGCCAGCAGGGAATACCCCGGGACAGGGGTCTCCTACGAGCAGTACTTC. Translation gives CASREYPGTGVSYEQYF.

The chain uses TRBV9 and TRBJ2-3; 9 nucleotides line up with TRBD1. Germline CDR1 reads SGDLS; CDR2 reads YYNGEE. The length of the CDR3 is 16 residues. V lost 4 bases and J lost 2; bases outside the gene matches: 8. The CDR3 DNA follows: TGTGCCAGCAGCCTGGGACAGGGAAGGTCCACAGATACGCAGTATTTT. It translates to CASSLGQGRSTDTQYF.

This clone has only one observation. This rearrangement joins TRBV30 to TRBJ2-7; 8 nucleotides align to TRBD1. CDR3 length: 12 amino acids. Germline V gene lookup returns CDR1 GTSNPN and CDR2 SVGIG (reference sequence). The V and J ends lost 4 bases and 4 bases, in that order; junction bases with no gene match: 3. The CDR3 DNA follows: TGTGCCTGGACTCAGGGGGCTTACGAGCAGTACTTC. It is translated as CAWTQGAYEQYF.

The chain combines TRBV11-2 with TRBJ2-5; TRBD2 is a possible D gene (7 bases). This CDR3 spans 15 amino acids. V dropped 5 bases and J dropped 5 bases, with 18 bases sitting between them. From germline, CDR1 is SGHAT and CDR2 FQNNGV. The DNA for the CDR3 is TGTGCCAGCAGCCCTTTAGGAGGGGGGGGTGAGACCCAGTACTTC. It encodes CASSPLGGGGETQYF.

The gene calls are TRBV2 and TRBJ2-1; 8 bases match TRBD2. The CDR3 covers 14 residues. Germline trimming cut 7 bases from V and 2 bases from J; bases unmatched to any gene: 4. CDR1 and CDR2 (germline): SNHLY, FYNNEI. CDR3 bases: TGTGCCAGCAATGCGGGAGGAACCTACAATGAGCAGTTCTTC. Its protein product is CASNAGGTYNEQFF.

CDR3 sequence reads: CASSFSSAGGTQYF. DNA of the CDR3: TGTGCCAGCAGCTTTTCTAGCGCCGGTGGGACCCAGTACTTC. This chain uses TRBV7-9 with TRBJ2-5, with D possibly matching TRBD2 (6 bases). Trimming removed 3 bases at V and 7 bases at J, with 15 bases between. The germline V gene encodes CDR1 SEHNR and CDR2 FQNEAQ (reference sequence). There are 14 residues in the CDR3.